This T cell receptor (beta chain) was captured in a study of blood T cell repertoires in COVID-19. Study-level information: Acute and convalescent COVID-19 samples came from the United States, Italy and Spain. The cDNA or gDNA used as material had been derived from T cells, B-cell-depleted T cells, or PBMCs.

Per the study methods: Reference gene primer amplification yielded estimated nucleated cell counts. Assay used: immunoSEQ multiplex PCR; TCRdb lists only in-frame clones, some missing. The V and J calls and clone size are taken from that table; D and trimming were inferred from the DNA. The profile shows about 190,000 clones, 82% of them singletons. CDR3 length: 13 amino acids. Germline V gene sequence: CDR1 SNHLY, CDR2 FYNNEI. Trimming cost V 6 bases and J 6 bases, with 12 bases left between them. The table lists this clone with a few counts. This TCR came from a woman under 40 with acute or convalescent COVID-19. Sequenced input: peripheral blood. The genes are TRBV2 and TRBJ1-5; no reliable D call. CDR3: CASSRSGVQPQHF. The CDR3 DNA follows: TGTGCCAGCAGCCGCAGCGGAGTTCAGCCCCAGCATTTT. The full variable domain, completed using reference TRBV2 and TRBJ1-5, is EPEVTQTPSHQVTQMGQEVILRCVPISNHLYFYWYRQILGQKVEFLVSFYNNEISEKSEIFDDQFSVERPDGSNFTLKIRSTKLEDSAMYFCASSRSGVQPQHFGDGTRLSIL.